Listed below are T cell receptor beta chains from one sample, sequenced in a study of cytomegalovirus exposure and HLA in healthy donors. The protocol was immunoSEQ multiplex PCR, while the TCRdb copy is restricted to in-frame clones and leaves out a portion. This table has over 150,000 clones, approximately 80% appearing once. The sequenced sample was PBMCs. The receptors shown here come from a woman in her thirties or forties in good health and CMV-seronegative. The CDR3 runs from the conserved cysteine through the conserved F or W. A D gene is named only where the DNA matches it firmly. Clone sizes are given selectively: once, few, many, or a class where the clone is expanded.

CDR3aa: CASSPYGNTIYF
CDR3nt: TGCGCCAGCAGCCCCTATGGAAACACCATATATTTT
abundance: -
d_gene: -
len: 12
j_gene: TRBJ1-3
v_gene: TRBV4-1

CDR3aa: CASTRGASGGSGELFF
CDR3nt: TGTGCCAGCACCCGGGGGGCTAGCGGGGGGTCCGGGGAGCTGTTTTTT
abundance: -
d_gene: TRBD2
len: 16
j_gene: TRBJ2-2
v_gene: TRBV9

CDR3aa: CASRRQETQYF
CDR3nt: TGTGCCAGCAGACGGCAAGAGACCCAGTACTTC
abundance: -
d_gene: -
len: 11
j_gene: TRBJ2-5
v_gene: TRBV6-1

CDR3aa: CASSPQRGETQYF
CDR3nt: TGTGCCAGCAGTCCGCAAAGGGGGGAGACCCAGTACTTC
abundance: -
d_gene: -
len: 13
j_gene: TRBJ2-5
v_gene: TRBV2

CDR3aa: CASSDRAKMNTEAFF
CDR3nt: TGTGCCAGCAGTGACAGGGCTAAGATGAACACTGAAGCTTTCTTT
abundance: -
d_gene: -
len: 15
j_gene: TRBJ1-1
v_gene: TRBV6-1

CDR3aa: CASSLRDRGYDEQYF
CDR3nt: TGTGCCAGCAGCTTGAGGGACAGGGGATATGACGAGCAGTACTTC
abundance: once
d_gene: TRBD1
len: 15
j_gene: TRBJ2-7
v_gene: TRBV11-3

CDR3aa: CASSLVPGTAPPYGYTF
CDR3nt: TGTGCCAGCAGCTTAGTCCCCGGGACAGCCCCTCCCTATGGCTACACCTTC
abundance: -
d_gene: TRBD1
len: 17
j_gene: TRBJ1-2
v_gene: TRBV7-2

CDR3aa: CASSQREGSSYEQYF
CDR3nt: TGCGCCAGCAGCCAACGGGAGGGAAGCTCCTACGAGCAGTACTTC
abundance: -
d_gene: TRBD2
len: 15
j_gene: TRBJ2-7
v_gene: TRBV4-1

CDR3aa: CSVPPGTGLYSGTTDTQYF
CDR3nt: TGCAGCGTGCCCCCCGGGACAGGGTTGTATAGCGGGACGACAGATACGCAGTATTTT
abundance: -
d_gene: -
len: 19
j_gene: TRBJ2-3
v_gene: TRBV29-1

CDR3aa: CSVDPGQGMNTEAFF
CDR3nt: TGCAGCGTTGATCCGGGACAGGGGATGAACACTGAAGCTTTCTTT
abundance: once
d_gene: TRBD1
len: 15
j_gene: TRBJ1-1
v_gene: TRBV29-1

CDR3aa: CASSSTPGLERETQYF
CDR3nt: TGCGCCAGCAGCTCCACTCCGGGACTAGAGCGTGAGACCCAGTACTTC
abundance: -
d_gene: TRBD2
len: 16
j_gene: TRBJ2-5
v_gene: TRBV5-1

CDR3aa: CASSLITAGGNTEAFF
CDR3nt: TGTGCCAGCAGCTTAATAACGGCAGGGGGTAACACTGAAGCTTTCTTT
abundance: -
d_gene: TRBD1
len: 16
j_gene: TRBJ1-1
v_gene: TRBV5-5

CDR3aa: CASSLGWRGGNTIYF
CDR3nt: TGTGCCAGCAGCTTAGGCTGGAGGGGCGGAAACACCATATATTTT
abundance: -
d_gene: -
len: 15
j_gene: TRBJ1-3
v_gene: TRBV5-6

CDR3aa: CASNRDWEPYEQYF
CDR3nt: TGTGCCAGCAACCGGGACTGGGAGCCCTACGAGCAGTACTTC
abundance: -
d_gene: -
len: 14
j_gene: TRBJ2-7
v_gene: TRBV6-1

CDR3aa: CASRSQETQYF
CDR3nt: TGCGCCAGCAGATCACAAGAGACCCAGTACTTC
abundance: -
d_gene: -
len: 11
j_gene: TRBJ2-5
v_gene: TRBV5-1

CDR3aa: CASSQIRLVYGYTF
CDR3nt: TGTGCCAGCAGCCAAATTCGGTTAGTCTATGGCTACACCTTC
abundance: -
d_gene: -
len: 14
j_gene: TRBJ1-2
v_gene: TRBV5-6

CDR3aa: CASRETSGGALGDNEQFF
CDR3nt: TGCGCCAGCAGAGAGACTAGCGGGGGGGCTTTGGGTGACAATGAGCAGTTCTTC
abundance: -
d_gene: TRBD2
len: 18
j_gene: TRBJ2-1
v_gene: TRBV10-2

CDR3aa: CASSRGLAGGKAYEQYF
CDR3nt: TGTGCCAGCAGCAGAGGACTAGCGGGAGGGAAGGCCTACGAGCAGTACTTC
abundance: -
d_gene: TRBD2
len: 17
j_gene: TRBJ2-7
v_gene: TRBV7-8

CDR3aa: CASERQGPGNTIYF
CDR3nt: TGTGCCAGCGAACGACAGGGGCCTGGAAACACCATATATTTT
abundance: -
d_gene: TRBD1
len: 14
j_gene: TRBJ1-3
v_gene: TRBV7-9

CDR3aa: CSAMQGAAYEQYF
CDR3nt: TGCAGCGCGATGCAGGGGGCTGCCTACGAGCAGTACTTC
abundance: -
d_gene: TRBD1
len: 13
j_gene: TRBJ2-7
v_gene: TRBV29-1

CDR3aa: CASSVGDRDYGYTF
CDR3nt: TGTGCCAGCAGTGTCGGGGACAGGGACTATGGCTACACCTTC
abundance: -
d_gene: TRBD1
len: 14
j_gene: TRBJ1-2
v_gene: TRBV2

CDR3aa: CASNLAGQGLIPFTDTQYF
CDR3nt: TGTGCCAGCAACCTAGCCGGACAGGGCCTTATTCCTTTCACAGATACGCAGTATTTT
abundance: -
d_gene: TRBD1
len: 19
j_gene: TRBJ2-3
v_gene: TRBV28

CDR3aa: CASSSGDRWVNTEAFF
CDR3nt: TGTGCCAGTAGCTCCGGAGATCGTTGGGTGAACACTGAAGCTTTCTTT
abundance: -
d_gene: -
len: 16
j_gene: TRBJ1-1
v_gene: TRBV19

CDR3aa: CASSLSGGGIGGYTF
CDR3nt: TGTGCCAGCAGTTTGAGCGGGGGAGGAATTGGTGGCTACACCTTC
abundance: -
d_gene: -
len: 15
j_gene: TRBJ1-2
v_gene: TRBV28

CDR3aa: CAISVYREGEQFF
CDR3nt: TGTGCCATCAGTGTTTACAGGGAGGGTGAGCAGTTCTTC
abundance: once
d_gene: -
len: 13
j_gene: TRBJ2-1
v_gene: TRBV10-3

CDR3aa: CASSIGGGSKETQYF
CDR3nt: TGTGCCAGTAGTATAGGGGGCGGGAGCAAAGAGACCCAGTACTTC
abundance: few
d_gene: TRBD2
len: 15
j_gene: TRBJ2-5
v_gene: TRBV19

CDR3aa: CASRSTSFYEKLFF
CDR3nt: TGCGCCAGCAGGTCAACATCTTTCTATGAAAAACTGTTTTTT
abundance: -
d_gene: -
len: 14
j_gene: TRBJ1-4
v_gene: TRBV5-1

CDR3aa: CASRDAREQYF
CDR3nt: TGTGCCAGCAGGGATGCGCGGGAGCAGTACTTC
abundance: once
d_gene: -
len: 11
j_gene: TRBJ2-7
v_gene: TRBV2

CDR3aa: CASSLSSASGQETQYF
CDR3nt: TGTGCCAGCAGCTTATCGTCAGCGAGCGGTCAAGAGACCCAGTACTTC
abundance: -
d_gene: -
len: 16
j_gene: TRBJ2-5
v_gene: TRBV7-2

CDR3aa: CASSLLSSREAFF
CDR3nt: TGTGCCAGCAGCTTATTGAGTTCGCGGGAAGCTTTCTTT
abundance: -
d_gene: -
len: 13
j_gene: TRBJ1-1
v_gene: TRBV7-8

CDR3aa: CASSKGGTGGPSSYEQYF
CDR3nt: TGTGCCAGCAGCAAAGGGGGGACAGGGGGCCCCAGCTCCTACGAGCAGTACTTC
abundance: once
d_gene: -
len: 18
j_gene: TRBJ2-7
v_gene: TRBV21-1

CDR3aa: CASSGLGLEQYF
CDR3nt: TGTGCCAGCAGTGGCCTCGGACTCGAGCAGTACTTC
abundance: -
d_gene: -
len: 12
j_gene: TRBJ2-7
v_gene: TRBV2

CDR3aa: CASSLTQGDQPQHF
CDR3nt: TGCGCCAGCAGCTTGACACAGGGAGATCAGCCCCAGCATTTT
abundance: once
d_gene: -
len: 14
j_gene: TRBJ1-5
v_gene: TRBV5-1

CDR3aa: CASSPDPGLGHNEQFF
CDR3nt: TGTGCCAGCAGCCCGGACCCGGGACTAGGTCACAATGAGCAGTTCTTC
abundance: -
d_gene: TRBD2
len: 16
j_gene: TRBJ2-1
v_gene: TRBV5-8

CDR3aa: CASSLVGAHF
CDR3nt: TGTGCCAGCAGCTTAGTAGGGGCCCACTTC
abundance: -
d_gene: -
len: 10
j_gene: TRBJ2-5
v_gene: TRBV7-9

CDR3aa: CAWSTRIVDRGPAEQYF
CDR3nt: TGTGCCTGGAGTACTCGAATAGTAGACAGGGGTCCCGCCGAGCAGTACTTC
abundance: -
d_gene: TRBD1
len: 17
j_gene: TRBJ2-7
v_gene: TRBV30

CDR3aa: CASRDRRAPGDYGYTF
CDR3nt: TGTGCCAGTAGGGACAGGCGGGCTCCAGGGGACTATGGCTACACCTTC
abundance: -
d_gene: TRBD1
len: 16
j_gene: TRBJ1-2
v_gene: TRBV19

CDR3aa: CASSLGEKLFF
CDR3nt: TGTGCCAGCAGTCTAGGAGAAAAACTGTTTTTT
abundance: -
d_gene: -
len: 11
j_gene: TRBJ1-4
v_gene: TRBV2

CDR3aa: CASSLTTVAGGYTF
CDR3nt: TGTGCCAGCAGTCTTACGACAGTCGCAGGTGGCTACACCTTC
abundance: -
d_gene: -
len: 14
j_gene: TRBJ1-2
v_gene: TRBV2

CDR3aa: CASSDNRDRGTDTQYF
CDR3nt: TGTGCCAGCAGTGATAACCGGGACAGGGGAACAGATACGCAGTATTTT
abundance: -
d_gene: TRBD1
len: 16
j_gene: TRBJ2-3
v_gene: TRBV6-1

CDR3aa: CASSLGGADTGELFF
CDR3nt: TGTGCCAGCAGTTTAGGGGGCGCGGACACCGGGGAGCTGTTTTTT
abundance: -
d_gene: -
len: 15
j_gene: TRBJ2-2
v_gene: TRBV28